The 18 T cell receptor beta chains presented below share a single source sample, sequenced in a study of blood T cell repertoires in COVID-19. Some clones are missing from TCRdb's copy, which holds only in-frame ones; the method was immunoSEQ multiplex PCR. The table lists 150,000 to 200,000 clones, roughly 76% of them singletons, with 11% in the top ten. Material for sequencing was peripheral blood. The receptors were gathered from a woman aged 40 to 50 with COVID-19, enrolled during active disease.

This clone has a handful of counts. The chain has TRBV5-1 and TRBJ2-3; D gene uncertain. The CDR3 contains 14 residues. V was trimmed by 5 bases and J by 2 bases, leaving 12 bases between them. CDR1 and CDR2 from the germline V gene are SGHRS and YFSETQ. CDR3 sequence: CASRYATFTDTQYF. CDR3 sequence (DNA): TGCGCCAGCAGATACGCTACCTTCACAGATACGCAGTATTTT.

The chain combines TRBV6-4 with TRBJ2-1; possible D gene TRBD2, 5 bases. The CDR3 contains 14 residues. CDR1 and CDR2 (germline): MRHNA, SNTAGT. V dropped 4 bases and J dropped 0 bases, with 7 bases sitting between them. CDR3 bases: TGTGCCAGCAGTGTGGAGGTCTCCTACAATGAGCAGTTCTTC. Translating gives CASSVEVSYNEQFF.

The CDR3 protein is CASSLGEANSPLHF. DNA for the CDR3: TGTGCCAGCAGCTTAGGCGAGGCTAATTCACCCCTCCACTTT. The chain joins TRBV7-9 to TRBJ1-6; D uncertain. The ends were cut back, 1 base at V and 6 bases at J, with 7 bases in the middle. Germline-derived CDR1 and CDR2 are SEHNR and FQNEAQ (reference sequence). This CDR3 is built from 14 residues.

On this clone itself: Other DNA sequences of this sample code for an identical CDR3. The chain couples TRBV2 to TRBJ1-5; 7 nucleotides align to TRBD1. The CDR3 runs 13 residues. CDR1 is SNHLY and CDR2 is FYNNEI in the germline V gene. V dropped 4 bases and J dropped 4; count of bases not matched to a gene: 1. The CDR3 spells CASSGQGNQPQHF. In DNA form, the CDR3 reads TGTGCCAGCAGTGGACAGGGTAATCAGCCCCAGCATTTT. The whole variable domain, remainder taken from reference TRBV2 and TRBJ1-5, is EPEVTQTPSHQVTQMGQEVILRCVPISNHLYFYWYRQILGQKVEFLVSFYNNEISEKSEIFDDQFSVERPDGSNFTLKIRSTKLEDSAMYFCASSGQGNQPQHFGDGTRLSIL.

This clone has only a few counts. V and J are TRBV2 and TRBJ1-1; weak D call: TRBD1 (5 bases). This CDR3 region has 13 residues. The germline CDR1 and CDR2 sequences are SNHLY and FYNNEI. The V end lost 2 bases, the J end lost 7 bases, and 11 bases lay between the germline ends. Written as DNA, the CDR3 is TGTGCCAGCAGTGAATCGCCGGGACTTGAAGCTTTCTTT. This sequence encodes CASSESPGLEAFF.

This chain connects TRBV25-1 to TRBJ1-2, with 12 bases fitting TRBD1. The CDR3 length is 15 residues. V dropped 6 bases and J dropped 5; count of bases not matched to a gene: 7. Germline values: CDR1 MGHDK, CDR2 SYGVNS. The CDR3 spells CASSGTGGAAYGYTF. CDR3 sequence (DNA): TGTGCCAGCAGCGGGACAGGGGGCGCGGCGTATGGCTACACCTTC.

Here the CDR3 reads CASSNSGARNTGELFF. CDR3 coding DNA: TGCGCCAGCAGTAACTCTGGGGCCCGAAACACCGGGGAGCTGTTTTTT. The chain is built from TRBV10-1 and TRBJ2-2; a possible D gene is TRBD1 (5 bases). V gave up 5 bases and J gave up 2 bases, with 15 bases separating them. This CDR3 is built from 16 residues. The germline V gene encodes CDR1 WNHNN and CDR2 SYGVQD (reference sequence).

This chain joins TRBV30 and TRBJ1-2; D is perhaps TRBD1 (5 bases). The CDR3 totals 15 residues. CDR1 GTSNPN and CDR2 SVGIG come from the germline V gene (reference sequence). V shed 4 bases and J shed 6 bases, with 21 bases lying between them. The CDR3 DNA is TGTGCCTGGACATTCACCGGGGGGAGTCCCAATGGCTACACCTTC. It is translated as CAWTFTGGSPNGYTF.

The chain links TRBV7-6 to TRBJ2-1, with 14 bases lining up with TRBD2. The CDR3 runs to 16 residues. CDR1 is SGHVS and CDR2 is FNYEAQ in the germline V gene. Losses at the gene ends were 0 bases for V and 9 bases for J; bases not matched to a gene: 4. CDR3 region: CASSLAGLAGDPEQFF. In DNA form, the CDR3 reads TGTGCCAGCAGCTTAGCGGGACTAGCGGGAGACCCTGAGCAGTTCTTC.

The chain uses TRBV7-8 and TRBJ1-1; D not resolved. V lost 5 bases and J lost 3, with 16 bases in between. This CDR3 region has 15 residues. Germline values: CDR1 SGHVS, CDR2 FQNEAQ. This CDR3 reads CASSQGLTKDTEAFF. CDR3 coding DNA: TGTGCCAGCAGCCAAGGACTCACGAAGGACACTGAAGCTTTCTTT.

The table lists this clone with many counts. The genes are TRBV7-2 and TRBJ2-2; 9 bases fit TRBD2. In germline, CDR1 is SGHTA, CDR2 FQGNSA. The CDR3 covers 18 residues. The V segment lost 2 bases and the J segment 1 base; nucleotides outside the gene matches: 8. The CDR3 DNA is TGTGCCAGCAGCTTACTTGCTAGCGGGGTCCGGAACACCGGGGAGCTGTTTTTT. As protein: CASSLLASGVRNTGELFF.

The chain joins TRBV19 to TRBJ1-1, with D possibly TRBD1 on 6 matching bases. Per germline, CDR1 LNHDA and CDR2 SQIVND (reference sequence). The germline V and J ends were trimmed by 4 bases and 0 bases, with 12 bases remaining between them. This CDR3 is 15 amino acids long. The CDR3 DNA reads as TGTGCCAGTAGTAATCTACAGGGAATGAACACTGAAGCTTTCTTT. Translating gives CASSNLQGMNTEAFF. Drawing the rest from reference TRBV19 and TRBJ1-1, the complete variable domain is DGGITQSPKYLFRKEGQNVTLSCEQNLNHDAMYWYRQDPGQGLRLIYYSQIVNDFQKGDIAEGYSVSREKKESFPLTVTSAQKNPTAFYLCASSNLQGMNTEAFFGQGTRLTVV.

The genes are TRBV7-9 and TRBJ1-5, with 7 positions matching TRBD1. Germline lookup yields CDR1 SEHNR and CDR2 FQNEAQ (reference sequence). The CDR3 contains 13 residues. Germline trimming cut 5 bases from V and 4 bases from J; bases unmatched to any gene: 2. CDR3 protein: CASSPGGNQPQHF. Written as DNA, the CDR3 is TGTGCCAGCAGCCCAGGGGGGAATCAGCCCCAGCATTTT.

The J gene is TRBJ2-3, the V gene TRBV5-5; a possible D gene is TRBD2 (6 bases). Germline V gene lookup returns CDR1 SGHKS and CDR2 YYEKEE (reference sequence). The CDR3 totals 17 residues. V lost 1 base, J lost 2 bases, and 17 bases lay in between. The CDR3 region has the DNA TGTGCCAGCAGCTTGTATTTAATGCGGGACTCCACAGATACGCAGTATTTT. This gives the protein CASSLYLMRDSTDTQYF.

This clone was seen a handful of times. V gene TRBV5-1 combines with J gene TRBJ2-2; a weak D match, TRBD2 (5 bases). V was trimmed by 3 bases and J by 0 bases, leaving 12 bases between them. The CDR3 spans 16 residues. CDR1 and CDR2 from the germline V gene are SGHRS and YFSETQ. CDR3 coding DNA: TGCGCCAGCAGCTGGGGAGCGACCTCGAACACCGGGGAGCTGTTTTTT. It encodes CASSWGATSNTGELFF.

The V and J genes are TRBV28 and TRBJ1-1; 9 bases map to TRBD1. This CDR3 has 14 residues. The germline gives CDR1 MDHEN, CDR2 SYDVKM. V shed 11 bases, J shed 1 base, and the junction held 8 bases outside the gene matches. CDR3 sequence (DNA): TGTGCCGGCCCCCCGGGACAGGGGAACACTGAAGCTTTCTTT. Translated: CAGPPGQGNTEAFF. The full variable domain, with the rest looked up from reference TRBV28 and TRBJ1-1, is DVKVTQSSRYLVKRTGEKVFLECVQDMDHENMFWYRQDPGLGLRLIYFSYDVKMKEKGDIPEGYSVSREKKERFSLILESASTNQTSMYLCAGPPGQGNTEAFFGQGTRLTVV.

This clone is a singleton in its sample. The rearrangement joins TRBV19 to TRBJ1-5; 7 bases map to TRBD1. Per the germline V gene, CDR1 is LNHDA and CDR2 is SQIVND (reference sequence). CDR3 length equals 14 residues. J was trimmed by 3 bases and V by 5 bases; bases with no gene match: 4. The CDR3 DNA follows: TGTGCCAGTAGTGTGACAGGGAACAATCAGCCCCAGCATTTT. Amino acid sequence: CASSVTGNNQPQHF.

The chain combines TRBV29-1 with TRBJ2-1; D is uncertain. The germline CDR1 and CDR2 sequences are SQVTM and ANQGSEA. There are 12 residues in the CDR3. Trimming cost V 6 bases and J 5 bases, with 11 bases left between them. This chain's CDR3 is CSVIDWNNEQFF. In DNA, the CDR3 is TGCAGCGTGATCGACTGGAACAATGAGCAGTTCTTC.